The 3 T cell receptor beta chains below were found in one sample sequenced in a study of T cells after yellow fever vaccination. TCRdb independently ran MiXCR on the 5' RACE reads; one entry per CDR3 protein. The data show 300,000 to 400,000 distinct CDR3 sequences, more than 5.5% seen once. This specimen was PBMCs, taken 5 days after the yellow fever booster vaccination. The receptors were sampled from a man aged 25 to 40 who received the YFV17D yellow fever vaccine.

The chain is built from TRBV18 and TRBJ2-5; 11 bases match TRBD2. Trimming cost V 5 bases and J 5 bases; bases outside gene matches: 4. The CDR3 totals 14 residues. Germline-derived CDR1 and CDR2 are KGHSH and LQKENI. CDR3 in amino acids: CASSTSSGRETQYF. The CDR3 DNA follows: TGTGCCAGCTCAACCTCTAGCGGGAGGGAGACCCAGTACTTC.

This clonotype appeared many times. In nucleotides, the CDR3 is TGTGCCAGCAGACCCAGGGGAGTGAACACCGGGGAGCTGTTTTTT. Encoded protein: CASRPRGVNTGELFF. The J gene is TRBJ2-2, the V gene TRBV5-6; TRBD1 might be the D (6 bases). This CDR3 has 15 residues. V was cut by 5 bases and J by 1 base, with 12 bases left in between. Per germline, CDR1 SGHDT and CDR2 YYEEEE.

This clonotype was counted a few times. V gene TRBV23-1 combines with J gene TRBJ2-7, with D maybe TRBD1 (6 bases). TRBV23-1 falls under the ORF class, with uncertain function. V was pared by 0 bases and J by 5 bases, with 11 bases between. CDR3 size: 14 residues. As DNA, the CDR3 is TGCGCCAGCAGTCAATCAGGGGGTCGCAACGAGCAGTACTTC. Protein product: CASSQSGGRNEQYF.